A selection of T cell receptor beta chains follows, all from one sample in a study of prognosis after radiotherapy for stage I lung cancer. TCRdb itself ran the multiplex PCR reads through MiXCR, one entry per CDR3 protein. The repertoire has about 14,000 distinct CDR3 sequences, around 54% of them found once; the top ten carry roughly 24%. This material consisted of PBMCs, taken before or after stereotactic body radiation therapy (not recorded which). The receptors stem from a donor aged 50 or older with non-small cell lung cancer. CDR3s include the opening cysteine and the closing phenylalanine or tryptophan. The D gene is left open where the match is weak. Rows give clone size only sometimes, using once, few, many, or a class for an expanded clone.

j_call v_call clone_size d_call cdr3_aa cdr3_nt
TRBJ2-7 TRBV6-2/TRBV6-3 . TRBD1 CASKTGGFDEQYF TGTGCCAGCAAGACAGGGGGGTTTGACGAGCAGTACTTC
TRBJ2-7 TRBV6-1 . . CASSRDRVYEQYF TGTGCCAGCAGTCGGGACCGCGTTTACGAGCAGTACTTC
TRBJ2-1 TRBV9 few TRBD1 CASNSGQTDFEQSF TGTGCCAGCAACTCGGGACAGACGGACTTCGAGCAGTCCTTC
TRBJ1-5 TRBV12-3/TRBV12-4 . TRBD1 CTSIAQGWGISNQPQHF TGTACCAGCATTGCACAGGGGTGGGGGATAAGCAATCAGCCCCAGCATTTT
TRBJ1-1 TRBV27 many . CASSFDGFGFNTEAFF TGTGCCAGCAGTTTCGATGGATTCGGGTTTAACACTGAAGCTTTCTTT
TRBJ1-6 TRBV7-3 . . CASSQDNHNSPLHF TGTGCCAGCAGCCAGGACAACCATAATTCACCCCTCCACTTT
TRBJ2-1 TRBV20-1 medium-sized . CSAPAGGNEQFF TGCAGTGCCCCGGCGGGCGGGAATGAGCAGTTCTTC
TRBJ2-5 TRBV29-1 many . CSVVTRDGKETQYF TGCAGCGTTGTCACCCGGGACGGAAAAGAGACCCAGTACTTC
TRBJ1-2 TRBV11-2 . . CASSPKGDYGYTF TGTGCCAGCAGCCCTAAAGGCGACTATGGCTACACCTTC
TRBJ1-3 TRBV6-5 . . CASSSATRENGNTIYF TGTGCCAGCAGTTCAGCGACCCGGGAGAATGGAAACACCATATATTTT